The 10 T cell receptor beta chains reported below all come from one sample, sequenced in a study of tumor-infiltrating lymphocytes in oesophageal squamous cell carcinoma. TCRdb called the PCR reads again in MiXCR, with one record for every CDR3 protein. The sample includes about 20,000 distinct CDR3 sequences, 42% seen only once; the top ten take around 19%. The sequencing sample was made of normal esophageal tissue next to the tumor. These TCRs come from a female donor with esophageal squamous cell carcinoma.

The chain uses TRBV11-2 and TRBJ2-5, with TRBD2 matching 9 bases. J gave up 1 base and V 1 base, and 7 bases lay outside the gene matches. The germline V gene has CDR1 SGHAT and CDR2 FQNNGV. This CDR3 region has 17 residues. CDR3 amino acids: CASSLGGAGGLQETQYF. The DNA for the CDR3 is TGTGCCAGCAGCTTAGGAGGTGCGGGAGGGCTCCAAGAGACCCAGTACTTC.

This chain joins TRBV24-1 and TRBJ2-7; 10 bases agree with TRBD1. V was pared by 5 bases and J by 5 bases, with 8 bases of the junction left unmatched. This CDR3 is built from 15 residues. The germline V gene has CDR1 KGHDR and CDR2 SFDVKD. The CDR3 loop reads CATSGGTGAYNEQYF. The CDR3 DNA sequence: TGTGCCACCAGTGGTGGGACAGGGGCGTACAACGAGCAGTACTTC.

This clonotype occurred a few times. The CDR3 ends on some other residue instead of the conserved phenylalanine or tryptophan, so this is likely a read error. It is unclear where the CDR3 begins or ends on the DNA, so no DNA is shown, and the CDR3 is as TCRdb lists it. The J gene is TRBJ2-7, the V gene TRBV28; the D call in the table, TRBD1, was not verified against the DNA. The CDR3 is 17 residues long, ends included. Looked up from germline, CDR1 is MDHEN and CDR2 is SYDVKM. The CDR3 loop reads CASSTRDVGVYGYTFGS.

J is TRBJ2-4 and V is TRBV7-2, with no clear D. TRBJ2-7 explains the end of the DNA better; the J call may be wrong. Germline lookup yields CDR1 SGHTA and CDR2 FQGNSA. The CDR3 spans 14 residues. The CDR3 DNA follows: TGTGCCAGCAGCTTAGCGATCTTATCCTACGAGCAGTACTTC. Protein product: CASSLAILSYEQYF.

Comments on this clonotype: The final CDR3 position lacks the conserved phenylalanine or tryptophan, pointing to a likely read error. It is unclear where the CDR3 begins or ends on the DNA, so no DNA is shown, and the CDR3 is as TCRdb lists it. The genes are TRBV7-2 and TRBJ2-5; the table calls TRBD1, which could not be checked here. From its first to its last residue, the CDR3 has 16 amino acids. CDR1 and CDR2 (germline): SGHTA, FQGNSA. The CDR3 here is CASSLKGVSTEAFFGQ.

This clonotype was counted many times. J is TRBJ2-7 and V is TRBV6-1; perhaps TRBD1 as D (5 bases). Germline values: CDR1 MNHNS, CDR2 SASEGT. V was clipped by 7 bases and J by 3 bases, with 13 bases between them. This CDR3 is 13 amino acids long. As DNA, the CDR3 is TGTGCCAGCAAGTCAGGACACAACTACGAGCAGTACTTC. It yields the protein CASKSGHNYEQYF.

The gene calls are TRBV7-2 and TRBJ2-3, with D possibly TRBD2 on 5 matching bases. The J call may be mistaken, given a closer DNA end match to TRBJ2-7. Per germline, CDR1 SGHTA and CDR2 FQGNSA. The CDR3 length is 14 residues. Written as DNA, the CDR3 is TGTGCCAGCAGCTCTGGACTCGGCTACTACGAGCAGTACTTC. Amino acid sequence: CASSSGLGYYEQYF.

The CDR3: CASRAGQGLYTQYF. DNA for the CDR3: TGCGCCAGCAGGGCCGGACAGGGGTTGTATACGCAGTATTTT. The chain is built from TRBV4-1 and TRBJ2-3, with 9 bases that match TRBD1. Germline-derived CDR1 and CDR2 are MGHRA and YSYEKL. J gave up 7 bases and V 6 bases, and 8 bases lay outside the gene matches. The CDR3 runs 14 residues.

This clonotype was counted at least ten times. The V and J genes are TRBV2 and TRBJ1-5, with a possible D match to TRBD1 (6 bases). Germline V lookup: CDR1 SNHLY, CDR2 FYNNEI. The V gene lost 4 bases and the J gene lost 0 bases, with 10 bases spanning the gap. The CDR3 runs 15 residues. In nucleotides, the CDR3 is TGTGCCAGCAGTGGAGGACAGTATAGCAATCAGCCCCAGCATTTT. Protein product: CASSGGQYSNQPQHF.

A single count supports this clonotype. CDR3 sequence: CASSPRGGGAGEQYF. The CDR3 coding sequence is TGTGCCAGCAGCCCGAGGGGGGGGGGGGCAGGGGAGCAGTACTTC. The V and J genes are TRBV7-9 and TRBJ2-7; tentative D call: TRBD2 (7 bases). Germline loops: CDR1 SEHNR, CDR2 FQNEAQ (reference sequence). Trimming took 5 bases from V and 7 from J, leaving 21 bases between them. This CDR3 has 15 amino acids.